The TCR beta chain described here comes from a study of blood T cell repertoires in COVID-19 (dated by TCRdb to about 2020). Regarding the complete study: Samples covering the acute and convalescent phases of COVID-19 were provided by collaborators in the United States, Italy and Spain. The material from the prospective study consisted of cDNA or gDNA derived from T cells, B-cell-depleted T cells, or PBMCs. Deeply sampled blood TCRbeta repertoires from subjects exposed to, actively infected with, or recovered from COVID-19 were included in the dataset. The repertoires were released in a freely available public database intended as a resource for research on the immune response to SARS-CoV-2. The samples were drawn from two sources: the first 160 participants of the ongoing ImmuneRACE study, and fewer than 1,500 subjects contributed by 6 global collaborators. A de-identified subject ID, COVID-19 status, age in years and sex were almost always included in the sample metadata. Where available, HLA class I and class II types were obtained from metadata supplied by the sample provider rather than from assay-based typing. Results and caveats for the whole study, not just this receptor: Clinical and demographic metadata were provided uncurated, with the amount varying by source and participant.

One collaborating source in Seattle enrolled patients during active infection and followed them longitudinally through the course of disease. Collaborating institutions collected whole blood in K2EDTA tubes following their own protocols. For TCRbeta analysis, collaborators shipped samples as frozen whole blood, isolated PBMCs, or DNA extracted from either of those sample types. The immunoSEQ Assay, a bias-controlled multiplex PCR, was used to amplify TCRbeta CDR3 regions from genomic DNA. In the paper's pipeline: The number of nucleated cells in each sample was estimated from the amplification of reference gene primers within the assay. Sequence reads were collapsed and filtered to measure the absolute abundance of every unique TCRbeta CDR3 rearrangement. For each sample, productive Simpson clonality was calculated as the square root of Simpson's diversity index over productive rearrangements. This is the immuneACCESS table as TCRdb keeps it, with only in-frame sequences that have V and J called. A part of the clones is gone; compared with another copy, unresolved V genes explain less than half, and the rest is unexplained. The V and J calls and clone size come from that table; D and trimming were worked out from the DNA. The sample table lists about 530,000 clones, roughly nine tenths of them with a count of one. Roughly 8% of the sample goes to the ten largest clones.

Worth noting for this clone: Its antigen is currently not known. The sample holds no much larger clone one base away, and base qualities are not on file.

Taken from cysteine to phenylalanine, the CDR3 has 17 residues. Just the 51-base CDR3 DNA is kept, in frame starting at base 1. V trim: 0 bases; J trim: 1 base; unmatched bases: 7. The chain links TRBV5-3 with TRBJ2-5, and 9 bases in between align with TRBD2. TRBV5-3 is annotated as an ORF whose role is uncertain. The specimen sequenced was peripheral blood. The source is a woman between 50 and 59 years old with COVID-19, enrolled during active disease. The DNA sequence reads TGTGCCAGAAGCTTGGGGGGGACTAGCCGGGTCCAAGAGACCCAGTACTTC. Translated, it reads CARSLGGTSRVQETQYF.